Following are 2 T cell receptor beta chains from one sample sequenced in a study of shared clonotypes between healthy human individuals. The protocol was immunoSEQ multiplex PCR, while the TCRdb copy is restricted to in-frame clones and leaves out a portion. This sample has 2.3 million or so clones, with 90% to 95% found just once. The specimen was naive CD4+ T cells from PBMCs. The subset was: CD45RA+ positively selected. The receptors come from a man aged 18 to 35 in good health. Some clones in this sample may be carry-over from other donors' samples.

As to this clone: The same CDR3 arises from other DNA sequences in this sample as well. The V call is TRBV5-1, the J call TRBJ2-3; D uncertain. The CDR3 contains 13 residues. CDR1 is SGHRS, CDR2 YFSETQ, per germline. The V end was cut by 4 bases, the J end by 1 base, with 7 bases between. The CDR3 nucleotides read TGCGCCAGCAGCGTAGCTGGCACAGATACGCAGTATTTT. Its protein is CASSVAGTDTQYF.

The chain couples TRBV5-1 to TRBJ1-1; 9 positions match TRBD1. Germline-derived CDR1 and CDR2 are SGHRS and YFSETQ. With 4 bases clipped from V and 7 bases from J, the junction kept 8 bases outside the gene matches. The CDR3 totals 14 residues. CDR3: CASSNRDREGEAFF. The CDR3 DNA sequence: TGCGCCAGCAGCAACCGGGACAGGGAAGGTGAAGCTTTCTTT.